Below, 29 T cell receptor beta chains from the same sample are listed, as sequenced in a study of a mutant IDH1 vaccine in newly diagnosed glioma. Their cognate antigens are unknown. The data were produced by immunoSEQ multiplex PCR, yet TCRdb's version contains in-frame clones alone and is incomplete. The sample includes tens of thousands of clones, about four fifths of them seen just once. Specified time point: week 47, end of study. A single vaccine dose contained 300 ug of mutant IDH1 20-mer peptide, and topical imiquimod was used with it. The source was PBMCs, collected from a glioma patient whose treatment included an IDH1 peptide vaccine. The receptors stem from a woman in her thirties with glioma. Some clones in this sample may be carry-over from other donors' samples.

The chain has TRBV7-9 and TRBJ2-2; D call uncertain. The germline V gene has CDR1 SEHNR and CDR2 FQNEAQ (reference sequence). Trimming removed 5 bases from V and 4 bases from J, with 14 bases in between. CDR3 size: 15 residues. CDR3 region: CASSHSRPSTGELFF. CDR3 DNA sequence: TGTGCCAGCAGCCACTCTAGGCCTTCCACCGGGGAGCTGTTTTTT.

With regard to this clone: A junction boundary mismatches the germline segment, possibly from a read error. J is TRBJ1-2 and V is TRBV7-7; D possibly corresponds to TRBD1 (5 bases). The CDR3 length is 15 residues. The germline V gene encodes CDR1 SSHAT and CDR2 FNYEAQ (reference sequence). CDR3 in DNA: TGTGCTAGCAGCCTAAATGGGGGGGAAAACTATGGCTACACCTTC. It encodes CASSLNGGENYGYTF.

The rearrangement links TRBV27 to TRBJ2-5, with 9 nucleotides matching TRBD1. The J call may be incorrect, as the DNA end agrees better with TRBJ2-7. The CDR3 contains 13 residues. Per the germline V gene, CDR1 is MNHEY and CDR2 is SMNVEV (reference sequence). Here the CDR3 reads CASSPGQGYEQYF. In DNA form, the CDR3 reads TGTGCCAGCAGTCCGGGACAGGGCTACGAGCAGTACTTC.

This CDR3 is CASQAPGRWSTEAFF. The CDR3 nucleotides are TGTGCCAGCCAAGCACCGGGGCGCTGGAGCACTGAAGCTTTCTTT. The chain joins TRBV6-5 to TRBJ1-1; D is perhaps TRBD1 (5 bases). From germline, CDR1 is MNHEY and CDR2 SVGAGI. The CDR3 has 15 residues. The V end was cut by 8 bases, the J end by 4 bases, with 20 bases between.

As to this clone: The junction differs from germline at one of its ends, possibly a read error. The genes are TRBV7-7 and TRBJ2-7; the D is unclear. Germline V gene lookup returns CDR1 SSHAT and CDR2 FNYEAQ (reference sequence). The CDR3 loop spans 14 amino acids. The CDR3 DNA reads as TGTGCTAGCAGCTTAGGGCCCCTGTCCTACGAGCAGTACTTC. Its protein is CASSLGPLSYEQYF.

The chain employs TRBV5-1 and TRBJ2-1, with 7 bases aligning to TRBD1. Germline CDR1 SGHRS, CDR2 YFSETQ. The V segment lost 0 bases and the J segment 6 bases; nucleotides outside the gene matches: 6. This CDR3 has 15 residues. The CDR3 region is CASSLGQGLSNEQFF. The CDR3 nucleotides are TGCGCCAGCAGCTTGGGACAGGGTCTTTCCAATGAGCAGTTCTTC.

The chain is built from TRBV7-9 and TRBJ1-3, with D perhaps TRBD1 (5 bases). The V end lost 5 bases, the J end lost 0 bases, and 14 bases lay between the germline ends. CDR3 length equals 16 residues. Per germline, CDR1 SEHNR and CDR2 FQNEAQ (reference sequence). CDR3 nucleotide sequence: TGTGCCAGCAGCCCCATCGGGGGGATCTCTGGAAACACCATATATTTT. Translating gives CASSPIGGISGNTIYF.

The rearrangement joins TRBV4-1 to TRBJ1-2, with TRBD1 matching 8 bases. The length of the CDR3 is 15 residues. The J segment lost 4 bases and the V segment lost 0 bases, leaving 4 bases of the junction unmatched. Germline V gene data show CDR1 as MGHRA and CDR2 as YSYEKL. DNA of the CDR3: TGCGCCAGCAGCCAAGATCCAGGGGGCCCCTATGGCTACACCTTC. Translating it yields CASSQDPGGPYGYTF.

The J gene is TRBJ1-3, the V gene TRBV5-3; possible D gene TRBD1, 5 bases. TRBV5-3 has ORF status, its function being uncertain. This CDR3 contains 14 residues. Trimming shortened V by 4 bases and J by 0 bases, and 8 bases separated the two germline ends. CDR3 in amino acids: CARSDSNSGNTIYF. CDR3 in DNA: TGTGCCAGAAGCGACAGTAACTCTGGAAACACCATATATTTT.

This sequence joins TRBV2 and TRBJ1-4; 8 bases line up with TRBD1. The ends lost 0 bases at V and 7 bases at J; junction bases unmatched: 13. The germline gives CDR1 SNHLY, CDR2 FYNNEI. The CDR3 length is 18 residues. The CDR3 DNA is TGTGCCAGCAGTGAAGCTGGTAGCCAGGGGGCAGACGGTGAAAAACTGTTTTTT. It encodes CASSEAGSQGADGEKLFF.

A few counts support this clone. The CDR3 DNA follows: TGTGCCAGCAGAGGACAGGGTCAGCCCCAGCATTTT. It specifies CASRGQGQPQHF. The gene calls are TRBV2 and TRBJ1-5; 8 bases fit TRBD1. The V segment lost 6 bases and the J segment 6 bases; nucleotides outside the gene matches: 1. The CDR3 totals 12 residues. The germline V gene has CDR1 SNHLY and CDR2 FYNNEI. Looking up the rest from reference TRBV2 and TRBJ1-5 gives the full variable domain: EPEVTQTPSHQVTQMGQEVILRCVPISNHLYFYWYRQILGQKVEFLVSFYNNEISEKSEIFDDQFSVERPDGSNFTLKIRSTKLEDSAMYFCASRGQGQPQHFGDGTRLSIL.

The chain uses TRBV10-3 and TRBJ2-2; D gene ambiguous. The CDR3 contains 15 residues. The V and J ends lost 2 bases and 5 bases respectively, with 12 bases between them. The V gene's germline CDR1 is ENHRY and CDR2 SYGVKD. The CDR3 coding sequence is TGTGCCATCAGTGAGCAGTTAACGAGAACCGGGGAGCTGTTTTTT. Its translation: CAISEQLTRTGELFF.

The chain couples TRBV7-8 to TRBJ1-2; D is ambiguous. CDR3 length: 15 residues. Germline assignment: CDR1 SGHVS and CDR2 FQNEAQ. Between the trimmed V and J ends, which lost 7 bases and 5 bases, there was a span of 20 bases. The CDR3 sequence is CASIPGRGVWYGYTF. CDR3 DNA sequence: TGTGCCAGCATACCCGGACGCGGGGTGTGGTATGGCTACACCTTC.

This chain uses TRBV5-1 with TRBJ1-2; D unresolved. V was cut by 6 bases and J by 8 bases, with 14 bases left in between. Looked up from germline, CDR1 is SGHRS and CDR2 is YFSETQ. The CDR3 has 12 residues. Here the CDR3 reads CASTGPGWGYTF. DNA of the CDR3: TGCGCCAGCACCGGGCCCGGGTGGGGCTACACCTTC.

This chain uses TRBV4-1 with TRBJ1-1; D is ambiguous. V was shortened by 2 bases and J by 0 bases, with 7 bases between the two germline ends. CDR3 length: 14 amino acids. Germline-derived CDR1 and CDR2 are MGHRA and YSYEKL. CDR3 amino acids: CASSQTDMNTEAFF. The CDR3 nucleotides read TGCGCCAGCAGCCAAACCGACATGAACACTGAAGCTTTCTTT.

The chain combines TRBV4-2 with TRBJ2-1, with 9 bases identical to TRBD2. The junction had 8 bases not matched to a gene; V was cut back by 4 bases and J by 7 bases. The CDR3 sequence is 15 residues long. The germline gives CDR1 LGHNA, CDR2 YNFKEQ. The CDR3 sequence is CASSPTSGPGNEQFF. For the CDR3, the DNA is TGTGCCAGCAGCCCGACTAGCGGACCTGGAAATGAGCAGTTCTTC.

This chain uses TRBV5-1 with TRBJ2-7; 9 bases are a match to TRBD1. The CDR3 totals 16 residues. In germline, CDR1 is SGHRS, CDR2 YFSETQ. The junction had 7 bases not matched to a gene; V was cut back by 3 bases and J by 0 bases. CDR3 region: CASSSSRDRASYEQYF. The CDR3 DNA sequence: TGCGCCAGCAGCTCGTCTCGGGACAGGGCCTCCTACGAGCAGTACTTC.

In its sample, this clone was seen once. The chain carries TRBV6-5 and TRBJ2-5; D is unresolved. V gave up 5 bases and J gave up 5 bases, with 15 bases separating them. There are 14 residues in the CDR3. From germline, CDR1 is MNHEY and CDR2 SVGAGI. In nucleotides, the CDR3 is TGTGCCAGCAGTCGGACCCTACGGTGGGAGACCCAGTACTTC. This gives the protein CASSRTLRWETQYF.

The chain links TRBV7-9 to TRBJ1-1; D may be TRBD1 (5 bases). The V end was cut by 4 bases, the J end by 1 base, with 13 bases between. The CDR3 totals 15 residues. The germline V gene has CDR1 SEHNR and CDR2 FQNEAQ (reference sequence). CDR3 in amino acids: CASSSRGDGNTEAFF. CDR3 coding DNA: TGTGCCAGCAGCTCGCGGGGCGACGGGAACACTGAAGCTTTCTTT.

The chain combines TRBV19 with TRBJ2-1; D ambiguous. CDR3 length: 15 residues. V shed 3 bases and J shed 0 bases, with 9 bases lying between them. Germline V gene sequence: CDR1 LNHDA, CDR2 SQIVND (reference sequence). This CDR3 reads CASSIYEDSYNEQFF. In nucleotides, the CDR3 is TGTGCCAGTAGTATCTATGAGGACTCCTACAATGAGCAGTTCTTC.

This rearrangement joins TRBV6-1 to TRBJ2-7, with TRBD1 matching 10 bases. Looked up from germline, CDR1 is MNHNS and CDR2 is SASEGT. The CDR3 spans 15 residues. With V trimmed by 6 bases and J by 4 bases, 9 bases remained unmatched. In nucleotides, the CDR3 is TGTGCCAGCAGCGCCGAGGACAGGGGGTTTTACGAGCAGTACTTC. Its translation: CASSAEDRGFYEQYF.

V is TRBV19 and J is TRBJ2-2; possible D gene TRBD2, 5 bases. Trimming shortened V by 5 bases and J by 5 bases, and 15 bases separated the two germline ends. CDR3 length: 15 amino acids. From germline, CDR1 is LNHDA and CDR2 SQIVND (reference sequence). CDR3 sequence: CASSPLGLETGELFF. The CDR3 nucleotides are TGTGCCAGTAGTCCACTAGGCTTAGAGACCGGGGAGCTGTTTTTT.

This clone was counted between two and nine times. This chain links TRBV29-1 with TRBJ1-1; no clear D gene. The CDR3 has 13 amino acids. The ends were cut back, 0 bases at V and 3 bases at J, with 8 bases in the middle. The V gene's germline CDR1 is SQVTM and CDR2 ANQGSEA. The CDR3 is CSVEEQLDTEAFF. In DNA, the CDR3 is TGCAGCGTTGAAGAACAGCTAGACACTGAAGCTTTCTTT.

The chain links TRBV30 to TRBJ1-5; D uncertain. The V end lost 0 bases, the J end lost 3 bases, and 12 bases lay between the germline ends. The CDR3 has 15 amino acids. Germline CDR1 and CDR2: GTSNPN and SVGIG (reference sequence). The CDR3 region is CAWSVGGRYNQPQHF. DNA of the CDR3: TGTGCCTGGAGTGTAGGCGGCAGGTACAATCAGCCCCAGCATTTT. Full variable domain (remainder filled in from reference TRBV30 and TRBJ1-5): SQTIHQWPATLVQPVGSPLSLECTVEGTSNPNLYWYRQAAGRGLQLLFYSVGIGQISSEVPQNLSASRPQDRQFILSSKKLLLSDSGFYLCAWSVGGRYNQPQHFGDGTRLSIL.

This chain connects TRBV7-8 to TRBJ2-1; D remains unclear. The V gene lost 0 bases and the J gene lost 3 bases, with 12 bases spanning the gap. Germline V CDR1 and CDR2: SGHVS, FQNEAQ. The CDR3 runs 16 residues. The CDR3 DNA follows: TGTGCCAGCAGCTTAGCTCCAATTGGGTTCTACAATGAGCAGTTCTTC. Translating it yields CASSLAPIGFYNEQFF. Full variable domain (rest looked up from reference TRBV7-8 and TRBJ2-1): GAGVSQSPRYKVAKRGQDVALRCDPISGHVSLFWYQQALGQGPEFLTYFQNEAQLDKSGLPSDRFFAERPEGSVSTLKIQRTQQEDSAVYLCASSLAPIGFYNEQFFGPGTRLTVL.

This chain links TRBV10-2 with TRBJ2-7; 8 bases align to TRBD1. The V gene's germline CDR1 is WSHSY and CDR2 SAAADI. The CDR3 is 15 amino acids. The V segment lost 3 bases and the J segment 7 bases; nucleotides outside the gene matches: 11. This CDR3 reads CASSDRGQGFKEQYF. Written as DNA, the CDR3 is TGCGCCAGCAGTGATCGCGGACAGGGATTTAAGGAGCAGTACTTC.

The chain is built from TRBV12-5 and TRBJ2-1; 7 nucleotides agree with TRBD1. The trim removed 4 bases at V and 4 bases at J, leaving 1 base unmatched. Germline V gene lookup returns CDR1 LGHNT and CDR2 FRNRAP. The CDR3 loop spans 13 amino acids. CDR3 bases: TGTGCTAGTGGTTGGGGACAGTACAATGAGCAGTTCTTC. Amino acids: CASGWGQYNEQFF. The entire variable domain, with the rest obtained from reference TRBV12-5 and TRBJ2-1, is as follows: DARVTQTPRHKVTEMGQEVTMRCQPILGHNTVFWYRQTMMQGLELLAYFRNRAPLDDSGMPKDRFSAEMPDATLATLKIQPSEPRDSAVYFCASGWGQYNEQFFGPGTRLTVL.

This chain links TRBV11-2 with TRBJ1-4; 7 nucleotides line up with TRBD1. This CDR3 has 15 amino acids. Losses at the gene ends were 3 bases for V and 4 bases for J; bases not matched to a gene: 5. In germline, CDR1 is SGHAT, CDR2 FQNNGV. The CDR3 region has the DNA TGTGCCAGCAGCTTCCAGGGGGGTTATAATGAAAAACTGTTTTTT. Its translation is CASSFQGGYNEKLFF.

This rearrangement joins TRBV18 to TRBJ1-1, with TRBD1 matching 7 bases. The ends lost 0 bases at V and 2 bases at J; junction bases unmatched: 3. Germline CDR1 is KGHSH and CDR2 is LQKENI. This CDR3 spans 15 amino acids. The CDR3 nucleotides are TGTGCCAGCTCACCACCGGACAGGCCTAACACTGAAGCTTTCTTT. This codes for CASSPPDRPNTEAFF.